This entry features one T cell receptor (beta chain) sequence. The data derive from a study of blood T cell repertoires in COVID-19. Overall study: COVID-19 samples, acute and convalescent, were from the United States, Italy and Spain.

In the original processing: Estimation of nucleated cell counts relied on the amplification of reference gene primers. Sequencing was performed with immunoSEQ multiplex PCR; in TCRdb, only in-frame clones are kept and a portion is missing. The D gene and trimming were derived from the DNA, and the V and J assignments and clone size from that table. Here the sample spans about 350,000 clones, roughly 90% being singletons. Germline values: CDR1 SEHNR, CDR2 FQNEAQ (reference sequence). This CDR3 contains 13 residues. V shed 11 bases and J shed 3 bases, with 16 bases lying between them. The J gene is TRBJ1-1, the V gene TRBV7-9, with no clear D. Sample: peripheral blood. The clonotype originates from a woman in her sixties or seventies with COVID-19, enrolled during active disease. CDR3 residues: CASLVRADTEAFF. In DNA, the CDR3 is TGTGCCTCTTTAGTGCGGGCCGACACTGAAGCTTTCTTT.